Shown below are 6 T cell receptor beta chains from a single sample sequenced in a study of neurological immune-mediated disorders. TCRdb called the 5' RACE reads again in MiXCR, with one record for every CDR3 protein. The sample records fewer than 85,000 distinct CDR3 sequences, about 4.3% being singletons. The time point here: longitudinal time-point 3. The sequenced sample was PBMCs. All receptors derive from a woman aged 60-70 years with multiple sclerosis.

This clonotype has a count of ten or more. This chain connects TRBV10-3 to TRBJ1-5, with 7 bases identical to TRBD1. The length of the CDR3 is 14 residues. V lost 0 bases, J lost 7 bases, and 3 bases stayed unmatched. Germline V CDR1 and CDR2: ENHRY, SYGVKD. Written as DNA, the CDR3 is TGTGCCATCAGTGAGTCAGGGGGCTGGCAGCCCCAGCATTTT. As protein: CAISESGGWQPQHF.

This clonotype appeared many times. The chain employs TRBV20-1 and TRBJ2-7; D unresolved. Trimming took off 6 bases at V and 4 bases at J, with 16 bases between the two ends. CDR1 is DFQATT and CDR2 is SNEGSKA in the germline V gene (reference sequence). The CDR3 loop spans 13 amino acids. CDR3 nucleotides: TGCAGTGCCGGGTCGGACGGGCCATACGAGCAGTACTTC. Protein sequence: CSAGSDGPYEQYF.

This clonotype was recorded at least ten times. The gene calls are TRBV11-2 and TRBJ2-7; D possibly corresponds to TRBD1 (5 bases). Germline V gene lookup returns CDR1 SGHAT and CDR2 FQNNGV. This CDR3 comprises 16 residues. The ends were cut back, 5 bases at V and 1 base at J, with 18 bases in the middle. As DNA, the CDR3 is TGTGCCAGCAGCCCACGGGCCAGGGTACAATCCTACGAGCAGTACTTC. As protein: CASSPRARVQSYEQYF.

This clonotype was recorded many times. V gene TRBV10-2 combines with J gene TRBJ2-1, with TRBD2 identical over 11 bases. Germline V lookup: CDR1 WSHSY, CDR2 SAAADI. The CDR3 spans 14 residues. The V gene end was trimmed by 8 bases and the J gene end by 6 bases; junction bases not matched to a gene: 6. CDR3 amino acids: CASGGGLAANEQFF. The CDR3 DNA is TGCGCCAGCGGGGGGGGACTAGCGGCCAATGAGCAGTTCTTC.

This clonotype has at least ten counts. The V gene is TRBV10-3, the J gene TRBJ2-5; possibly TRBD2 for D (5 bases). Trimming took off 8 bases at V and 5 bases at J, with 9 bases between the two ends. There are 11 residues in the CDR3. Germline loops: CDR1 ENHRY, CDR2 SYGVKD. CDR3 coding DNA: TGTGCCATCGGACTGGTGGAGACCCAGTACTTC. As protein: CAIGLVETQYF.

This clonotype was seen repeatedly, ten times or more. The chain is built from TRBV7-9 and TRBJ2-7, with a possible D match to TRBD2 (6 bases). V was clipped by 1 base and J by 3 bases, with 16 bases between them. Per germline, CDR1 SEHNR and CDR2 FQNEAQ (reference sequence). CDR3 length equals 16 residues. The CDR3 bases are TGTGCCAGCAGCTTAGATTGGGGGGACGGAGACTACGAGCAGTACTTC. This sequence encodes CASSLDWGDGDYEQYF.